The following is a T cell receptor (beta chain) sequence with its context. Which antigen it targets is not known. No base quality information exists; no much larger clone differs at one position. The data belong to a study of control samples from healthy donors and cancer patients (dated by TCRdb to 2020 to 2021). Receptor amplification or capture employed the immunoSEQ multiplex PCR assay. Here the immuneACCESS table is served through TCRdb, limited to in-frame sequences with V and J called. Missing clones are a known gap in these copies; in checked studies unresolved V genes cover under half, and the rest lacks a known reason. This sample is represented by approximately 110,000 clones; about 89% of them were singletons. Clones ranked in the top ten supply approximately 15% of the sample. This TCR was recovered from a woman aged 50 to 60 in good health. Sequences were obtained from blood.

The CDR3 has the sequence CASSQGTQETQYF. The nucleotide sequence is given as TGCGCCAGCAGCCAAGGTACTCAAGAGACCCAGTACTTC. In this chain, TRBV4-3 is recombined with TRBJ2-5, with no reliable assignment of the D segment. CDR3 length: 13 amino acids, cysteine to phenylalanine. The retained sequence is limited to the CDR3, 39 bases, with the frame set at the first base. CDR1 and CDR2, per the germline V gene, are LGHNA and YSLEER. Trimming costs V 1 base and J 2 bases, and their ends lie 5 bases apart.